This T cell receptor (beta chain) was recovered during a study of blood T cells in healthy people across ages. Together with a sample-barcoded 5' primer, a J-beta primer mix was included in a second PCR lasting about 7 to 12 cycles. TCRdb used MiXCR to reprocess the 5' RACE reads, holding one entry per CDR3 protein. The sample has over a million distinct CDR3 sequences, roughly 43% seen once. There are 17 residues in the CDR3. Trimming cost V 5 bases and J 4 bases; bases outside gene matches: 14. In germline, CDR1 is WNHNN, CDR2 SYGVQD (reference sequence). The sample taken for sequencing was blood. The chain recombines TRBV10-1 with TRBJ1-2, with 9 nucleotides matching TRBD1. The sequence was obtained from a young woman in good health. CDR3 DNA sequence: TGCGCCAGCAGTCCTCTTGGACCGGGACAGGGATTCTATGGCTACACCTTC. Amino acids: CASSPLGPGQGFYGYTF.